Each of the 14 T cell receptor beta chains below was sequenced from the same sample in a study of cytomegalovirus exposure and HLA in healthy donors. PCR involved 60 Vbeta and 13 Jbeta primers. The method was immunoSEQ multiplex PCR; TCRdb's version includes in-frame clones alone and lacks a portion of them. Among approximately 160,000 clones listed, 75% to 85% were seen once. Sequencing was performed on PBMCs. All receptors derive from a woman aged 18 to 35 in good health and CMV-seronegative.

This chain connects TRBV7-8 to TRBJ2-3; perhaps TRBD1 as D (5 bases). Trimming removed 1 base at V and 0 bases at J, with 14 bases between. CDR3 size: 17 residues. The germline V gene has CDR1 SGHVS and CDR2 FQNEAQ. The CDR3 DNA reads TGTGCCAGCAGCTTAGTGGGTGGGGCTGCTAGCACAGATACGCAGTATTTT. Protein sequence: CASSLVGGAASTDTQYF.

Turning to this clone: Other DNA sequences in this specimen translate into the identical CDR3. CDR3 region: CASSYDRASTEAFF. CDR3 DNA sequence: TGTGCCAGCAGTTACGACAGGGCGAGCACTGAAGCTTTCTTT. The V call is TRBV6-5, the J call TRBJ1-1; 7 bases agree with TRBD1. V dropped 2 bases and J dropped 4; count of bases not matched to a gene: 4. From germline, CDR1 is MNHEY and CDR2 SVGAGI. CDR3 length equals 14 residues.

J is TRBJ2-7 and V is TRBV7-2; 7 nucleotides align to TRBD2. The CDR3 loop spans 15 amino acids. The J segment lost 2 bases and the V segment lost 5 bases, leaving 9 bases of the junction unmatched. Germline CDR1 is SGHTA and CDR2 is FQGNSA. The CDR3 protein is CASSPARGLTYEQYF. CDR3 bases: TGTGCCAGCAGCCCAGCTCGGGGACTAACCTACGAGCAGTACTTC. Variable domain in full (rest from reference TRBV7-2 and TRBJ2-7): GAGVSQSPSNKVTEKGKDVELRCDPISGHTALYWYRQSLGQGLEFLIYFQGNSAPDKSGLPSDRFSAERTGGSVSTLTIQRTQQEDSAVYLCASSPARGLTYEQYFGPGTRLTVT.

The chain uses TRBV4-1 and TRBJ2-7; 7 bases fit TRBD1. Germline V CDR1 and CDR2: MGHRA, YSYEKL. The V gene end was trimmed by 1 base and the J gene end by 4 bases; junction bases not matched to a gene: 7. The CDR3 extends over 15 amino acids. The CDR3 nucleotides are TGCGCCAGCAGCCAAGCGCAGGGGGAATGGTACGAGCAGTACTTC. Protein: CASSQAQGEWYEQYF.

This clone appeared a few times. The genes are TRBV5-1 and TRBJ1-2; 7 bases match TRBD1. The CDR3 runs to 14 residues. V gave up 4 bases and J gave up 8 bases; unmatched junction bases: 11. Germline lookup yields CDR1 SGHRS and CDR2 YFSETQ. The CDR3 loop reads CASSPDRVSEGYTF. CDR3 in DNA: TGCGCCAGCAGCCCCGACAGGGTATCGGAAGGCTACACCTTC.

The gene calls are TRBV5-4 and TRBJ2-3; 10 nucleotides agree with TRBD2. This CDR3 has 17 amino acids. The trim removed 0 bases at V and 4 bases at J, leaving 8 bases unmatched. Germline-derived CDR1 and CDR2 are SGHNT and YYREEE (reference sequence). Written as DNA, the CDR3 is TGTGCCAGCAGCTTGGCCGCTAGCGGGGGAGCGGCAGATACGCAGTATTTT. Translating gives CASSLAASGGAADTQYF.

The chain recombines TRBV5-1 with TRBJ2-5; weak D call: TRBD2 (5 bases). In germline, CDR1 is SGHRS, CDR2 YFSETQ. The CDR3 totals 13 residues. V was shortened by 3 bases and J by 5 bases, with 11 bases between the two germline ends. CDR3 protein: CASSSRRGETQYF. The CDR3 nucleotides are TGCGCCAGCAGCTCGAGGCGAGGGGAGACCCAGTACTTC.

The J gene is TRBJ2-5, the V gene TRBV25-1; 10 bases match TRBD1. V was clipped by 4 bases and J by 4 bases; unmatched bases: 9. CDR1 MGHDK and CDR2 SYGVNS come from the germline V gene. This CDR3 has 16 residues. The CDR3 spells CASSGSGTGVRETQYF. The CDR3 DNA is TGTGCCAGCAGTGGATCCGGGACAGGGGTGAGAGAGACCCAGTACTTC.

The chain combines TRBV5-4 with TRBJ1-2, with D tentatively TRBD1 (5 bases). CDR1 and CDR2 (germline): SGHNT, YYREEE (reference sequence). CDR3 length: 15 residues. Trimming took 4 bases from V and 2 from J, leaving 15 bases between them. CDR3 sequence: CASSPTKAGNYGYTF. The CDR3 DNA reads TGTGCCAGCAGCCCAACTAAGGCAGGGAACTATGGCTACACCTTC. Supplemented by reference TRBV5-4 and TRBJ1-2, the full variable domain reads ETGVTQSPTHLIKTRGQQVTLRCSSQSGHNTVSWYQQALGQGPQFIFQYYREEENGRGNFPPRFSGLQFPNYSSELNVNALELDDSALYLCASSPTKAGNYGYTFGSGTRLTVV.

The chain combines TRBV7-9 with TRBJ2-7; 10 bases are shared with TRBD1. The CDR3 sequence is 15 residues long. From germline, CDR1 is SEHNR and CDR2 FQNEAQ (reference sequence). With 1 base clipped from V and 4 bases from J, the junction kept 4 bases outside the gene matches. CDR3 sequence: CASSLGGTGVYEQYF. The CDR3 nucleotides read TGTGCCAGCAGCTTAGGGGGGACAGGGGTTTACGAGCAGTACTTC.

The chain couples TRBV28 to TRBJ1-2; D gene ambiguous. V lost 5 bases, J lost 3 bases, and 13 bases lay in between. The CDR3 has 14 residues. Germline CDR1 reads MDHEN; CDR2 reads SYDVKM. The CDR3 DNA reads as TGTGCCAGCAGTCTTGCAACAGCTTACTATGGCTACACCTTC. It specifies CASSLATAYYGYTF.

This clone occurred a few times. V usage is TRBV9 and J usage is TRBJ2-2; 9 nucleotides match TRBD2. CDR3 size: 16 residues. Trimming took 0 bases from V and 8 from J; bases not matched to a gene: 8. Per germline, CDR1 SGDLS and CDR2 YYNGEE. This CDR3 is CASSVGLAGKFGELFF. The CDR3 DNA reads as TGTGCCAGCAGCGTAGGCCTAGCGGGAAAGTTTGGGGAGCTGTTTTTT.

The rearrangement uses TRBV6-1 and TRBJ1-3; no reliable D call. The germline gives CDR1 MNHNS, CDR2 SASEGT. The CDR3 is 13 amino acids. V shed 4 bases and J shed 6 bases, with 10 bases lying between them. The CDR3 nucleotides read TGTGCCAGCAGTGCGAGGGTTGAAAACACCATATATTTT. Protein: CASSARVENTIYF.

The chain is built from TRBV10-3 and TRBJ2-1; perhaps TRBD1 as D (5 bases). The CDR3 extends over 13 amino acids. V lost 0 bases and J 7 bases, leaving 7 bases between the germline ends. Germline assignment: CDR1 ENHRY and CDR2 SYGVKD. CDR3 DNA: TGTGCCATCAGTGAGTCAAACAGGAATGAGCAGTTCTTC. Translating gives CAISESNRNEQFF.